This T cell receptor beta chain was captured by sequencing in a study of blood T cell repertoires in COVID-19. Looked up from germline, CDR1 is WNHNN and CDR2 is SYGVQD (reference sequence). Trimming took 3 bases from V and 3 from J, leaving 4 bases between them. The CDR3 extends over 12 amino acids. Some clones are missing from TCRdb's copy, which holds only in-frame ones; the method was immunoSEQ multiplex PCR. This sample has fewer than 500,000 clones, with around 87% found just once. The chain carries TRBV10-1 and TRBJ2-3; D is ambiguous. The sample was PBMCs or T cells enriched from blood (not recorded which). The clonotype was recovered from a man aged 30 to 39 who had recovered from COVID-19. The CDR3: CASSDGTDTQYF. Here the CDR3 DNA reads TGCGCCAGCAGTGACGGTACAGATACGCAGTATTTT.